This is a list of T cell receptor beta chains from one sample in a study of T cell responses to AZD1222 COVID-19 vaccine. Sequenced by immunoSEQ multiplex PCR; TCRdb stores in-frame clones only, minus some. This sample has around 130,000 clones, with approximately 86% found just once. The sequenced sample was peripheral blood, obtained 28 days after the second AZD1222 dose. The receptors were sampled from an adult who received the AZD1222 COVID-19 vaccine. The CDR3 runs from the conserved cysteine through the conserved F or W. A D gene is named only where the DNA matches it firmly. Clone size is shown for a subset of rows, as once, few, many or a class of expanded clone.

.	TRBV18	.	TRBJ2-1	CASSLTLKAKTNNEQFF	TGTGCCAGCTCACTAACACTCAAAGCCAAAACCAACAATGAGCAGTTCTTC
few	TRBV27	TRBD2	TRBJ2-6	CASSKPGAGGGANVLTF	TGTGCCAGCAGTAAACCAGGGGCGGGAGGTGGGGCCAACGTCCTGACTTTC
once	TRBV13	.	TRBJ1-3	CASSLNIHTIYF	TGTGCCAGCAGCTTAAATATACACACCATATATTTT
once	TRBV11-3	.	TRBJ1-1	CASSLRVGNTEAFF	TGTGCCAGCAGCTTACGGGTGGGGAACACTGAAGCTTTCTTT
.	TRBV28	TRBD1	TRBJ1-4	CASRTGGHGINEKLFF	TGTGCCAGCAGAACAGGGGGACACGGGATTAATGAAAAACTGTTTTTT
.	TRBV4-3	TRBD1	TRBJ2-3	CASSQGFGQGKTDTQYF	TGCGCCAGCAGCCAAGGTTTTGGACAGGGAAAGACAGATACGCAGTATTTT
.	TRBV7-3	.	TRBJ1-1	CASSLKGGNTEAFF	TGTGCCAGCAGCTTAAAAGGGGGAAACACTGAAGCTTTCTTT
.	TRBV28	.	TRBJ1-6	CASSLLKIRGTALRNSPLHF	TGTGCCAGCAGTTTACTTAAAATCCGGGGAACGGCCTTACGTAATTCACCCCTCCACTTT
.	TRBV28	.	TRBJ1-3	CASSFGTPGNTIYF	TGTGCCAGCAGTTTTGGGACCCCTGGAAACACCATATATTTT
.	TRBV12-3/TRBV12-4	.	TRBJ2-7	CAIRDNSYEQYF	TGTGCCATCCGGGACAACTCCTACGAGCAGTACTTC
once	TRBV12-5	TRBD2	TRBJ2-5	CASGLGLGLEIGETQYF	TGTGCTAGTGGTTTGGGTCTTGGACTAGAGATAGGGGAGACCCAGTACTTC
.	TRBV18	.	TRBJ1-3	CASSPRTGRGNTIYF	TGTGCCAGCTCACCACGAACAGGGCGGGGGAACACCATATATTTT
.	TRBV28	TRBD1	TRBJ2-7	CASTDLDRDYEQYF	TGTGCCAGCACGGACCTCGACAGGGACTACGAGCAGTACTTC
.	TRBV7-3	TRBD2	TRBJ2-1	CASSSPQRGGSSYNEQFF	TGTGCCAGCAGCTCGCCGCAGCGGGGGGGGAGCTCCTACAATGAGCAGTTCTTC
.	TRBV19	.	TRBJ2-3	CASSIAYLGTQYF	TGTGCCAGTAGTATAGCCTATCTAGGTACGCAGTATTTT
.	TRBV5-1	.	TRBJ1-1	CASSPPTGLSTEAFF	TGCGCCAGCAGCCCCCCCACAGGGCTCAGCACTGAAGCTTTCTTT
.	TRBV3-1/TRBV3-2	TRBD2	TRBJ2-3	CASSLVAGSADTQYF	TGTGCCAGCAGCCTAGTAGCGGGATCCGCAGATACGCAGTATTTT
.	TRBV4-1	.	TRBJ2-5	CASSPGWGVGKTQYF	TGCGCCAGCAGCCCGGGTTGGGGGGTGGGAAAGACCCAGTACTTC
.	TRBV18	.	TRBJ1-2	CASSSSLGTNYGYTF	TGTGCCAGCTCATCGAGCCTCGGTACTAACTATGGCTACACCTTC
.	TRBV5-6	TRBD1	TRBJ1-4	CASSMGDRVAEKLFF	TGTGCCAGCAGCATGGGAGACAGGGTCGCTGAAAAACTGTTTTTT
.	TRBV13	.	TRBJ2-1	CASSYRALRDNEQFF	TGTGCCAGCAGCTACCGGGCCCTAAGGGACAATGAGCAGTTCTTC
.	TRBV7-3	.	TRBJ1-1	CASSQRGDDEAFF	TGTGCCAGCAGCCAACGGGGGGATGATGAAGCTTTCTTT
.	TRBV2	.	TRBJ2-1	CASSEDNYNEQFF	TGTGCCAGCAGTGAAGATAACTACAATGAGCAGTTCTTC
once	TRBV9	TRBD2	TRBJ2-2	CASSVGLAGTEGGELFF	TGTGCCAGCAGCGTAGGTCTAGCGGGGACCGAGGGCGGGGAGCTGTTTTTT
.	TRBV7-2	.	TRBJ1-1	CASSSTQRGEAFF	TGTGCCAGCAGCTCAACGCAGAGGGGTGAAGCTTTCTTT
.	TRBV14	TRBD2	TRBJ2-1	CASSQVGGGAKNEQFF	TGTGCCAGCAGCCAAGTAGGCGGGGGGGCGAAAAATGAGCAGTTCTTC
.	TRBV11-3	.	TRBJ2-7	CASSPGEGRLNEQYF	TGTGCCAGCAGTCCAGGCGAAGGTCGGTTAAACGAGCAGTACTTC
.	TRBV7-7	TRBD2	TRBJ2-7	CASSLGLAYEQYF	TGTGCCAGCAGCTTGGGACTAGCGTACGAGCAGTACTTC
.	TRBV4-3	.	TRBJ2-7	CASSQDTRGSSYEQYF	TGCGCCAGCAGCCAAGATACCAGGGGTAGCTCCTACGAGCAGTACTTC
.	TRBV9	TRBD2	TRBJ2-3	CASSPRGGAAGSSTDTQYF	TGTGCCAGCAGCCCTCGGGGAGGAGCAGCGGGGAGTAGCACAGATACGCAGTATTTT
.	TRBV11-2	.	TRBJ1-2	CASSSPRGIDNYGYTF	TGTGCCAGCAGCTCGCCTCGGGGGATCGATAACTATGGCTACACCTTC